Sequencing of this T cell receptor (beta chain) was carried out in a study of beta chain features in type 1 diabetes. On the study more broadly: On cell yields, gender and age, patients and healthy donors were similar. Whole-study findings and limits: When Type 1 diabetes patients were examined, their TCRB CDR3s proved moderately but significantly shorter in all four CD4+ subsets. VDJ junctions from type 1 diabetes patients carried fewer insertions and larger deletions.

CDR1 and CDR2 from the germline V gene are MNHEY and SVGAGI. Trimming took 2 bases from V and 1 from J, leaving 11 bases between them. The CDR3 has 15 residues. The authors reverse transcribed all of the isolated RNA, so sequencing captured expressed TCRB transcripts. Sequencing of naive, central memory and regulatory T cell samples gave an average of about 3.9 million reads. Using immunoSEQ multiplex PCR, the repertoire was profiled, and TCRdb retains in-frame clones only, with some absent. The sample has about 340,000 clones, around 9.7% seen once. CD45RO/CCR7/CD25/CD127/CD95/CD27 separated CD4+ naive, central memory, regulatory and stem cell-like memory cells by sorting. This clone was recorded a few times. Its antigen is still unknown.

The chain is built from TRBV6-5 and TRBJ1-2; D might be TRBD1 (6 bases). The sequencing sample was made of central memory CD4+ T cells from blood. The source of this sequence is a man under 40 with type 1 diabetes. The CDR3: CASSYRTDINYGYTF. CDR3 bases: TGTGCCAGCAGTTACCGGACAGACATTAACTATGGCTACACCTTC.